The next 16 T cell receptor beta chains were all read from a single sample in a study of blood T cells in healthy people across ages. A J-beta primer mix and a sample-barcoded 5' primer were used in a second PCR of roughly 6 to 12 cycles. TCRdb redid the calling of the 5' RACE reads with MiXCR, one entry per CDR3 protein. The table includes around 990,000 distinct CDR3 sequences, around 25% detected once. These data were likewise used in another study, on T cells of mothers and their children.

What was sequenced was blood. These receptors all come from a girl aged 2 to 9 in good health.

V usage is TRBV9 and J usage is TRBJ1-1, with a tentative D call TRBD1 (5 bases). The germline gives CDR1 SGDLS, CDR2 YYNGEE. Between the trimmed V and J ends, which lost 5 bases and 5 bases, there was a span of 13 bases. The CDR3 sequence is 13 residues long. CDR3 region: CASSSFWGTEAFF. The CDR3 DNA is TGTGCCAGCAGTTCTTTTTGGGGGACTGAAGCTTTCTTT.

This clonotype was counted only a few times. The V gene is TRBV3-1, the J gene TRBJ1-2, with D hard to call. V dropped 1 base and J dropped 4 bases, with 10 bases sitting between them. CDR1 is LGHDT, CDR2 YNNKEL, per germline (reference sequence). The CDR3 consists of 14 residues. CDR3 in DNA: TGTGCCAGCAGCCAAGGGCAGGAAATCTATGGCTACACCTTC. Amino acids: CASSQGQEIYGYTF.

This clonotype was observed a few times. The chain couples TRBV10-1 to TRBJ2-5, with 8 nucleotides matching TRBD1. Per germline, CDR1 WNHNN and CDR2 SYGVQD (reference sequence). The CDR3 totals 13 residues. Trimming removed 9 bases from V and 3 bases from J; junction bases left unmatched: 6. CDR3: CASRKQGEETQYF. In DNA form, the CDR3 reads TGCGCCAGTAGAAAACAGGGGGAAGAGACCCAGTACTTC.

The V gene is TRBV2, the J gene TRBJ2-7; D is uncertain. V was clipped by 8 bases and J by 0 bases, with 11 bases between them. This CDR3 contains 13 residues. The V gene's germline CDR1 is SNHLY and CDR2 FYNNEI. The CDR3 loop is CASLVGNSYEQYF. Here the CDR3 DNA reads TGTGCCAGCCTAGTGGGAAACTCCTACGAGCAGTACTTC.

This chain connects TRBV14 to TRBJ2-5, with D hard to call. Trimming left V 4 bases short and J 0 bases short, with 15 bases between. CDR3 length: 16 residues. CDR1 is SGHDN and CDR2 is FVKESK in the germline V gene. CDR3 region: CASSRAAVTYQETQYF. CDR3 DNA sequence: TGTGCCAGCAGCCGAGCAGCCGTTACGTACCAAGAGACCCAGTACTTC.

This sequence joins TRBV6-6 and TRBJ2-2; either TRBD1 or TRBD2 may fit D (6 bases each). The CDR3 is made up of 17 amino acids. V gave up 4 bases and J gave up 4 bases, with 19 bases separating them. CDR1 MNHNY and CDR2 SVGAGI come from the germline V gene (reference sequence). Written as DNA, the CDR3 is TGTGCCAGCAGTTCACCGGGGGACATCCCGTCCACCGGGGAGCTGTTTTTT. As protein: CASSSPGDIPSTGELFF.

This rearrangement joins TRBV4-3 to TRBJ1-5; no firm D call. Trimming took off 0 bases at V and 7 bases at J, with 7 bases between the two ends. The CDR3 contains 13 residues. The germline V gene has CDR1 LGHNA and CDR2 YSLEER. The CDR3: CASSQDEGQPQHF. CDR3 DNA sequence: TGCGCCAGCAGCCAAGATGAGGGACAGCCCCAGCATTTT.

This clonotype has at least ten counts. This chain joins TRBV7-9 and TRBJ1-4; possibly TRBD1 for D (5 bases). CDR1 and CDR2 (germline): SEHNR, FQNEAQ (reference sequence). CDR3 size: 12 residues. V was pared by 5 bases and J by 7 bases, with 8 bases between. The CDR3 region is CASSQQGEKLFF. The CDR3 coding sequence is TGTGCCAGCAGCCAGCAGGGTGAAAAACTGTTTTTT.

Only a few counts were recorded for this clonotype. V is TRBV20-1 and J is TRBJ2-3, with TRBD2 matching over 9 bases. Trimming at V came to 6 bases and at J to 4 bases, leaving 11 bases not matched to a gene. The CDR3 totals 15 residues. CDR1 is DFQATT, CDR2 SNEGSKA, per germline (reference sequence). CDR3 DNA: TGCAGTGCCGGAATCCTCACTAGCGGGTCAGATACGCAGTATTTT. It is translated as CSAGILTSGSDTQYF.

The chain links TRBV2 to TRBJ2-1; possible D gene TRBD2, 6 bases. Deletions cut 8 bases from V and 4 bases from J, with 9 bases between. The germline V gene encodes CDR1 SNHLY and CDR2 FYNNEI. The CDR3 has 12 residues. CDR3 bases: TGTGCCAGCGGGGACTTATACAATGAGCAGTTCTTC. This sequence encodes CASGDLYNEQFF.

The rearrangement links TRBV25-1 to TRBJ2-5, with TRBD1 as a possible D gene (5 bases). Germline assignment: CDR1 MGHDK and CDR2 SYGVNS. The CDR3 is 15 amino acids. V gave up 8 bases and J gave up 4 bases, with 20 bases separating them. CDR3 bases: TGTGCCAGCGGATGGGGCAGAGCCATGGGAGAGACCCAGTACTTC. Its translation is CASGWGRAMGETQYF.

This clonotype was picked up a small number of times. The V gene is TRBV11-2, the J gene TRBJ2-5, with D perhaps matching TRBD1 (5 bases). Between the trimmed V and J ends, which lost 8 bases and 4 bases, there was a span of 17 bases. Germline CDR1 SGHAT, CDR2 FQNNGV. This CDR3 region has 14 residues. CDR3 protein: CASRQGLVTETQYF. CDR3 bases: TGTGCCAGCCGTCAGGGCCTCGTTACAGAGACCCAGTACTTC.

The sample holds a few counts of this clonotype. V usage is TRBV12-3 or TRBV12-4 and J usage is TRBJ2-3; 9 nucleotides line up with TRBD2. V was clipped by 6 bases and J by 2 bases; unmatched bases: 6. The CDR3 contains 15 residues. The CDR3 spells CASRDLAGITDTQYF. The CDR3 region has the DNA TGTGCCAGCAGAGACCTAGCGGGGATCACAGATACGCAGTATTTT.

The table lists this clonotype with a few counts. V and J are TRBV12-3 or TRBV12-4 and TRBJ1-2; 7 bases fit TRBD1. CDR3 length: 14 amino acids. After removal of 5 bases from V and 4 bases from J, the junction contained 7 bases not matched to a gene. CDR3 nucleotide sequence: TGTGCCAGCAGTCTCCGGGACAGCCTCTATGGCTACACCTTC. This translates into CASSLRDSLYGYTF.

In its sample, this clonotype was seen a few times. DNA of the CDR3: TGCAGTGCTAGAGGCGTCGGGACCACCCAGGTTACGCAGTATTTT. The encoded protein is CSARGVGTTQVTQYF. The chain recombines TRBV20-1 with TRBJ2-3; tentatively, D is TRBD1 or TRBD2 (5 bases each). With 1 base removed from V and 8 bases from J, the gap between germline ends came to 19 bases. CDR1 and CDR2 from the germline V gene are DFQATT and SNEGSKA (reference sequence). The CDR3 is 15 amino acids.

This clonotype was counted a few times. The V and J genes are TRBV28 and TRBJ1-6; unclear D gene. This CDR3 region has 13 residues. V dropped 8 bases and J dropped 7 bases, with 12 bases sitting between them. From germline, CDR1 is MDHEN and CDR2 SYDVKM. CDR3 nucleotide sequence: TGTGCCAGCGCCAACGGGCCCAATTCACCCCTCCACTTT. Protein sequence: CASANGPNSPLHF.